The 17 T cell receptor beta chains given below trace back to one sample, sequenced in a study of T cells in Graves' hyperthyroidism and ophthalmopathy. Amplification of TCR beta CDR3 regions used RNA as the template. When the TCR CDR3 underwent first-round RT-PCR, the HTBI primer set was used. TCRdb fed the multiplex PCR reads into MiXCR, producing one record per CDR3 protein. The repertoire includes under 700,000 distinct CDR3 sequences, around 45% of them detected once, and 8.2% sits in the top ten. The sequencing sample was made of peripheral blood or thyroid tissue (not recorded which). These TCRs come from a woman aged 18 to 35 with Graves' hyperthyroidism.

The chain recombines TRBV7-9 with TRBJ2-7; 8 bases line up with TRBD2. V dropped 4 bases and J dropped 2; count of bases not matched to a gene: 10. The CDR3 is made up of 16 amino acids. The germline CDR1 and CDR2 sequences are SEHNR and FQNEAQ (reference sequence). The CDR3 DNA reads as TGTGCCAGCAGCTGGGCCGGGACTAGATCCCCCTACGAGCAGTACTTC. The encoded protein is CASSWAGTRSPYEQYF.

CDR3 DNA: TGCAGTGCTAGAGTGGCTAGCGGGAGAGAGACCCAGTACTTC. Translation: CSARVASGRETQYF. The chain is built from TRBV20-1 and TRBJ2-5, with TRBD2 identical over 10 bases. CDR1 and CDR2 from the germline V gene are DFQATT and SNEGSKA (reference sequence). V trimming: 1 base; J trimming: 4 bases; junction bases outside the gene matches: 3. This CDR3 is 14 amino acids long.

Turning to this clonotype: No conserved phenylalanine or tryptophan ends this CDR3, so it is likely a read error. Because the CDR3's place on the DNA is in doubt, the DNA is left out and the CDR3 is given as listed by TCRdb. The chain combines TRBV7-9 with TRBJ2-7. Germline assignment: CDR1 SEHNR and CDR2 FQNEAQ (reference sequence). The CDR3 spans 8 residues, counting both ends. The CDR3 loop reads CASSQDAK.

On this clonotype itself: Possible read error: a much larger clone is one base away. The chain has TRBV7-8 and TRBJ1-1; D uncertain. This CDR3 region has 15 residues. Germline V gene lookup returns CDR1 SGHVS and CDR2 FQNEAQ. The ends were cut back, 5 bases at V and 1 base at J, with 14 bases in the middle. The CDR3 sequence is CASSATGGRNTEAFF. As DNA, the CDR3 is TGTGCCAGCAGCGCAACGGGAGGCCGGAACACTGAAGCTTTCTTT.

V usage is TRBV5-1 and J usage is TRBJ2-7; the D is unclear. The CDR3 has 15 residues. Germline V gives CDR1 SGHRS, CDR2 YFSETQ. V was cut by 4 bases and J by 3 bases, with 17 bases left in between. CDR3 region: CASSQERRPDYEQYF. CDR3 coding DNA: TGCGCCAGCAGCCAAGAAAGACGGCCGGACTACGAGCAGTACTTC.

J is TRBJ2-7 and V is TRBV5-1; D might be TRBD1 (5 bases). The CDR3 covers 14 residues. The germline gives CDR1 SGHRS, CDR2 YFSETQ. V dropped 3 bases and J dropped 2 bases, with 12 bases sitting between them. CDR3 in amino acids: CASSSMTETYEQYF. DNA of the CDR3: TGCGCCAGCAGCTCGATGACAGAAACCTACGAGCAGTACTTC.

As to this clonotype: With a much larger clone just one base away, this may be a read error. The chain combines TRBV29-1 with TRBJ2-7, with D possibly called TRBD1 or TRBD2 (5 bases each). The DNA end lines up better with TRBJ2-5; the J call may be wrong. Germline CDR1 SQVTM, CDR2 ANQGSEA. The CDR3 is 15 amino acids. The chain's CDR3 is CSVETRPGRGETQYF. The CDR3 DNA reads as TGCAGCGTTGAAACGAGGCCAGGGAGAGGGGAGACCCAGTACTTC.

This clonotype was observed a handful of times. This chain links TRBV7-8 with TRBJ1-1; TRBD1 is a possible D gene (5 bases). V was shortened by 2 bases and J by 1 base, with 11 bases between the two germline ends. Germline CDR1 reads SGHVS; CDR2 reads FQNEAQ. This CDR3 is 15 amino acids long. CDR3 in amino acids: CASSLNMGGNTEAFF. CDR3 nucleotides: TGTGCCAGCAGCTTAAATATGGGGGGGAACACTGAAGCTTTCTTT.

This clonotype appeared many times. The genes are TRBV29-1 and TRBJ1-1; 7 positions agree with TRBD1. Per germline, CDR1 SQVTM and CDR2 ANQGSEA. The CDR3 loop spans 11 amino acids. With 4 bases clipped from V and 6 bases from J, the junction kept 2 bases outside the gene matches. The CDR3 protein is CSVAQGAEAFF. CDR3 sequence (DNA): TGCAGCGTTGCCCAGGGGGCTGAAGCTTTCTTT.

This rearrangement joins TRBV2 to TRBJ2-7, with 12 bases fitting TRBD2. The germline V gene has CDR1 SNHLY and CDR2 FYNNEI. This CDR3 is 17 amino acids long. J gave up 0 bases and V 7 bases, and 10 bases lay outside the gene matches. The CDR3, as DNA: TGTGCCAGCACCCGATCTAGCGGGAGGGTGAGCTCCTACGAGCAGTACTTC. Protein product: CASTRSSGRVSSYEQYF.

The rearrangement links TRBV7-9 to TRBJ1-3; TRBD1 matches at 9 bases. V trimming: 5 bases; J trimming: 4 bases; junction bases outside the gene matches: 9. The germline CDR1 and CDR2 sequences are SEHNR and FQNEAQ (reference sequence). The CDR3 is made up of 16 amino acids. As DNA, the CDR3 is TGTGCCAGCAGCCAGGCCGGACAGGGGACCGGAAACACCATATATTTT. Amino acids: CASSQAGQGTGNTIYF.

In this sample, this clonotype turned up a few times. The chain uses TRBV20-1 and TRBJ1-1; 9 bases agree with TRBD1. V gave up 4 bases and J gave up 1 base; unmatched junction bases: 4. The germline V gene encodes CDR1 DFQATT and CDR2 SNEGSKA (reference sequence). The CDR3 sequence is 14 residues long. The CDR3 loop is CSAKTGGSNTEAFF. The CDR3 nucleotides read TGCAGTGCTAAGACAGGGGGATCGAACACTGAAGCTTTCTTT.

V and J are TRBV2 and TRBJ1-5; D remains unclear. V was pared by 2 bases and J by 14 bases, with 16 bases between. The germline CDR1 and CDR2 sequences are SNHLY and FYNNEI. This CDR3 region has 13 residues. The CDR3, as DNA: TGTGCCAGCAGTGAAACTAGCGGGCCGTACGAGCATTTT. Its translation is CASSETSGPYEHF.

The rearrangement links TRBV25-1 to TRBJ1-3; D is unresolved. V lost 9 bases, J lost 0 bases, and 12 bases lay in between. The length of the CDR3 is 14 residues. CDR1 is MGHDK and CDR2 is SYGVNS in the germline V gene. The CDR3 sequence is CASERENSGNTIYF. CDR3 DNA sequence: TGTGCCAGTGAACGCGAGAACTCTGGAAACACCATATATTTT.

This clonotype has a count of ten or more. The chain joins TRBV7-2 to TRBJ2-7; 9 bases match TRBD1. The length of the CDR3 is 16 residues. The junction had 12 bases not matched to a gene; V was cut back by 4 bases and J by 5 bases. Germline CDR1 reads SGHTA; CDR2 reads FQGNSA. The CDR3, as DNA: TGTGCCAGCAGCTCCAGGGTCGGGACAGGGTTCCACGAGCAGTACTTC. This codes for CASSSRVGTGFHEQYF.

This clonotype has more than one count but fewer than ten. Its ends do not fully match the called genes, so a read error is possible. This chain uses TRBV10-1 with TRBJ2-7, with D possibly TRBD2 on 5 matching bases. There are 14 residues in the CDR3. Per germline, CDR1 WNHNN and CDR2 SYGVQD (reference sequence). The CDR3 loop is CASSPSTNSYEQYF. CDR3 DNA: TGTGCCAGCAGTCCGTCGACTAATTCCTACGAGCAGTACTTC.

The V and J genes are TRBV19 and TRBJ2-7; maybe TRBD1 (6 bases). The CDR3 is 15 amino acids. Per germline, CDR1 LNHDA and CDR2 SQIVND (reference sequence). Trimming shortened V by 3 bases and J by 1 base, and 13 bases separated the two germline ends. CDR3 residues: CASSIQRTVSYEQYF. The CDR3 DNA sequence: TGTGCCAGTAGTATTCAAAGGACAGTTTCCTACGAGCAGTACTTC.